The 5 T cell receptor beta chains presented below share a single source sample, sequenced in a study of early T cells in non-severe SARS-CoV-2 infection. TCRdb redid the calling of the 5' RACE reads with MiXCR, one entry per CDR3 protein. Counted here are around 47,000 distinct CDR3 sequences, 11% occurring once; the ten biggest clones make up around a fifth. Sequencing was performed on whole blood. The receptors were gathered from an adult who was a healthcare worker with PCR-confirmed SARS-CoV-2 infection or an uninfected control (not recorded which).

CDR3 coding DNA: TGTGCCAGCAGCCGCCCATCTCAGGGTGATACGCAGTATTTT. Amino acids: CASSRPSQGDTQYF. The chain couples TRBV7-2 to TRBJ2-3, with D maybe TRBD1 (5 bases). Trimming took 5 bases from V and 6 from J, leaving 15 bases between them. This CDR3 comprises 14 residues. Germline V lookup: CDR1 SGHTA, CDR2 FQGNSA.

Ten or more counts support this clonotype. The chain carries TRBV7-2 and TRBJ1-2, with 8 nucleotides matching TRBD1. J gave up 3 bases and V 5 bases, and 2 bases lay outside the gene matches. Germline loops: CDR1 SGHTA, CDR2 FQGNSA. CDR3 length: 13 amino acids. The CDR3: CASSIQGDYGYTF. The CDR3 nucleotides are TGTGCCAGCAGCATACAGGGGGACTATGGCTACACCTTC. Full variable domain (rest looked up from reference TRBV7-2 and TRBJ1-2): GAGVSQSPSNKVTEKGKDVELRCDPISGHTALYWYRQSLGQGLEFLIYFQGNSAPDKSGLPSDRFSAERTGGSVSTLTIQRTQQEDSAVYLCASSIQGDYGYTFGSGTRLTVV.

In its sample, this clonotype was seen many times. The chain couples TRBV28 to TRBJ1-5; 8 bases are a match to TRBD1. CDR1 and CDR2 from the germline V gene are MDHEN and SYDVKM. V shed 0 bases and J 7 bases; nucleotides not matched to a gene: 5. This CDR3 contains 15 residues. CDR3 nucleotide sequence: TGTGCCAGCAGTTTATGGACAGGGGAGGGACAGCCCCAGCATTTT. It is translated as CASSLWTGEGQPQHF.

This clonotype occurred many times. The rearrangement joins TRBV20-1 to TRBJ2-5, with TRBD2 identical over 8 bases. V was pared by 5 bases and J by 0 bases, with 5 bases of the junction left unmatched. The CDR3 covers 14 residues. Germline V CDR1 and CDR2: DFQATT, SNEGSKA (reference sequence). CDR3 in amino acids: CSAQSGSDQETQYF. The CDR3 coding sequence is TGCAGTGCTCAGAGCGGGAGCGACCAAGAGACCCAGTACTTC.

This chain connects TRBV20-1 to TRBJ2-7, with 9 bases lining up with TRBD1. With 5 bases clipped from V and 5 bases from J, the junction kept 13 bases outside the gene matches. Germline V gene lookup returns CDR1 DFQATT and CDR2 SNEGSKA (reference sequence). CDR3 length equals 15 residues. CDR3 sequence reads: CSADNPGQGGDEQYF. The CDR3 coding sequence is TGCAGTGCTGATAATCCGGGACAGGGAGGAGACGAGCAGTACTTC.